This T cell receptor beta chain was documented in a study of blood T cell repertoires in COVID-19 (dated by TCRdb to about 2020). With respect to the entire study: The collaborator samples originated in the United States, Italy and Spain and spanned the acute and convalescent phases of COVID-19. The material from the prospective study consisted of cDNA or gDNA derived from T cells, B-cell-depleted T cells, or PBMCs. The dataset comprised deeply sampled blood TCRbeta repertoires from subjects exposed to, actively infected with, or recovered from COVID-19. The repertoires were made available in a free public database intended to serve as a resource for research on the immune response to SARS-CoV-2. Samples came from the ongoing ImmuneRACE study (first 160 participants) plus 1,254 subjects from 6 global collaborators. A de-identified subject ID, COVID-19 status, age in years and sex were almost always included in the sample metadata. HLA class I and class II types, where available, came from metadata supplied by the sample provider rather than from assay-based typing. What the study reported, not specific to this receptor: The quantity of clinical and demographic metadata differed by source and by participant and was supplied without curation.

The cysteine opens and the valine closes a CDR3 of 15 amino acids. Left in the record is the CDR3 DNA by itself, 45 bases read in frame from the first base. From the germline V gene, CDR1 is MNHEY and CDR2 is SVGEGT. V drops 2 bases and J drops 4 bases, leaving 15 bases in between. Comment on this clone: What antigen it recognizes has not been identified. One base away there is no much larger clone; base qualities are not given.

The collaborating institutions used their own protocols to collect whole blood in K2EDTA tubes. Collaborator samples were shipped for TCRbeta analysis as frozen whole blood, isolated PBMCs, or DNA extracted from either sample type. TCRbeta CDR3 regions were amplified from genomic DNA by means of the immunoSEQ Assay, a bias-controlled multiplex PCR. Under the source paper's analysis protocol: The number of nucleated cells in each sample was estimated from the amplification of reference gene primers within the assay. To quantify the absolute abundance of each unique TCRbeta CDR3 rearrangement, sequence reads were collapsed and filtered. For each sample, productive Simpson clonality was calculated by taking the square root of Simpson's diversity index across productive rearrangements. The immuneACCESS repertoire file appears here via TCRdb, limited to in-frame rearrangements. These files lack a portion of the clones; in checked studies, under half of the deficit traces to unresolved V genes, and the cause of the others is not known. V, J and clone size were drawn from that table, and D and trimming were deduced from the DNA. For this sample there are about 200,000 clones; over 60% appear just once. The top ten clonotypes cover 7% to 8.5% of the sample.

The sequence was collected from a woman aged 70-85 years with acute or convalescent COVID-19. The chain is made from TRBV6-2 or TRBV6-3 and TRBJ2-7; the best D guess is TRBD1, with 6 bases matching. Sequenced input: peripheral blood. The CDR3 protein sequence reads: CASSYGQSGGYEQYV. In nucleotide form, the sequence is TGTGCCAGCAGTTACGGACAGTCCGGTGGATACGAGCAGTACGTC.